These T cell receptor beta chains were read from a single sample in a study of shared clonotypes between healthy human individuals. Clones were read by immunoSEQ multiplex PCR, and TCRdb kept only the in-frame ones, dropping some. The data hold some 2,500,000 clones, with 93% observed a single time. Sequenced sample: naive CD4+ T cells from PBMCs. These receptors were taken from a man in his late teens or twenties in good health. Some clones in this sample may be carry-over from other donors' samples. The CDR3 runs from the conserved cysteine through the conserved F or W. A D gene is named only where the DNA matches it firmly. The listing skips clone size in some rows; elsewhere it reads once, few, many or a size class.

j_gene	d_gene	v_gene	abundance	CDR3aa	CDR3nt
TRBJ1-2	.	TRBV19	.	CASSPGWAGIYGYTF	TGTGCCAGTAGTCCCGGTTGGGCAGGCATCTATGGCTACACCTTC
TRBJ2-1	TRBD2	TRBV19	once	CASTETSGSWNEQFF	TGTGCCAGTACCGAAACTAGCGGGAGTTGGAATGAGCAGTTCTTC
TRBJ1-6	.	TRBV19	.	CASSMLMVGYSPLHF	TGTGCCAGTAGTATGCTCATGGTAGGTTATTCACCCCTCCACTTT
TRBJ2-5	.	TRBV5-1	.	CASSSGHTQETQYF	TGCGCCAGCAGCTCGGGACATACGCAAGAGACCCAGTACTTC
TRBJ2-2	TRBD2	TRBV5-1	.	CASSFLADTGELFF	TGCGCCAGCAGCTTCCTAGCGGATACCGGGGAGCTGTTTTTT
TRBJ2-3	.	TRBV28	.	CASSFPKTDTQYF	TGTGCCAGCAGTTTCCCGAAAACAGATACGCAGTATTTT
TRBJ2-1	.	TRBV18	.	CASSDLNEQFF	TGTGCCAGCTCCGACCTCAATGAGCAGTTCTTC
TRBJ2-5	TRBD2	TRBV7-7	.	CASSFGGSWETQYF	TGTGCCAGCAGCTTCGGCGGGAGTTGGGAGACCCAGTACTTC
TRBJ2-5	TRBD2	TRBV7-8	.	CASSLERERERETQYF	TGTGCCAGCAGCTTAGAGCGGGAGCGGGAGCGGGAGACCCAGTACTTC
TRBJ2-2	.	TRBV5-1	.	CASWESAGSTGELFF	TGCGCCAGCTGGGAGTCGGCGGGAAGTACCGGGGAGCTGTTTTTT
TRBJ2-7	.	TRBV6-1	.	CASSDRGGFSYEQYF	TGTGCCAGCAGTGATCGGGGCGGCTTCTCCTACGAGCAGTACTTC
TRBJ2-3	TRBD2	TRBV11-2	.	CASSYLTSGGLDTQYF	TGTGCCAGCAGCTACCTGACTAGCGGGGGCTTAGATACGCAGTATTTT
TRBJ2-1	.	TRBV11-2	.	CASSQGSSYNEQFF	TGTGCCAGCAGCCAAGGGAGTTCCTACAATGAGCAGTTCTTC
TRBJ2-7	.	TRBV28	.	CASSTRQAQRDEQYF	TGTGCCAGCAGCACCAGGCAGGCACAAAGGGACGAGCAGTACTTC
TRBJ1-2	TRBD1	TRBV2	once	CASSQDRGYYGYTF	TGTGCCAGCAGTCAAGACAGGGGGTATTATGGCTACACCTTC
TRBJ2-1	.	TRBV6-1	.	CASSLRKIGFNEQFF	TGTGCCAGCAGTCTACGGAAAATTGGTTTTAATGAGCAGTTCTTC
TRBJ2-4	TRBD2	TRBV5-1	.	CASSMSGGPDIQYF	TGCGCCAGCAGCATGTCGGGAGGACCGGACATTCAGTACTTC
TRBJ2-1	.	TRBV5-1	.	CASSLGLGNEQFF	TGCGCCAGCAGCTTGGGGCTAGGTAATGAGCAGTTCTTC
TRBJ2-5	.	TRBV28	.	CASSPGQQETQYF	TGTGCCAGCAGTCCGGGGCAGCAAGAGACCCAGTACTTC